Each of the 22 T cell receptor beta chains below was sequenced from the same sample in a study of blood T cell repertoires in COVID-19. Using immunoSEQ multiplex PCR, the repertoire was profiled, and TCRdb retains in-frame clones only, with some absent. Here the sample spans fewer than 200,000 clones, approximately 85% being singletons. The sequenced sample consisted of peripheral blood. These receptor sequences come from a man aged 35-49 years who had recovered from COVID-19.

The V gene is TRBV6-5, the J gene TRBJ1-4, with TRBD1 identical over 8 bases. The J segment lost 4 bases and the V segment lost 8 bases, leaving 6 bases of the junction unmatched. Germline V gene data show CDR1 as MNHEY and CDR2 as SVGAGI. The CDR3 contains 14 residues. The CDR3 sequence is CASGLGQGNEKLFF. Here the CDR3 DNA reads TGTGCCAGCGGTCTAGGACAGGGTAATGAAAAACTGTTTTTT.

V gene TRBV19 combines with J gene TRBJ1-1, with 7 nucleotides matching TRBD1. The CDR3 is made up of 14 amino acids. Germline CDR1 and CDR2: LNHDA and SQIVND (reference sequence). V lost 5 bases and J lost 5; bases outside the gene matches: 8. CDR3 coding DNA: TGTGCCAGTAGTGCGTTAGGGGGCCGGACTGAAGCTTTCTTT. This translates into CASSALGGRTEAFF.

J is TRBJ1-3 and V is TRBV7-8; 10 positions agree with TRBD1. The trim removed 3 bases at V and 3 bases at J, leaving 5 bases unmatched. Germline CDR1 SGHVS, CDR2 FQNEAQ. The CDR3 loop spans 16 amino acids. CDR3 loop: CASSLGTGAGGNTIYF. The CDR3 nucleotides are TGTGCCAGCAGCTTGGGGACAGGGGCGGGTGGAAACACCATATATTTT.

J is TRBJ1-2 and V is TRBV2; 7 nucleotides agree with TRBD1. V was clipped by 3 bases and J by 4 bases; unmatched bases: 2. Germline V gene data show CDR1 as SNHLY and CDR2 as FYNNEI. CDR3 length: 13 residues. In DNA form, the CDR3 reads TGTGCCAGCAGTGACAGGGGGACCTATGGCTACACCTTC. Protein sequence: CASSDRGTYGYTF.

This clone came up once. The gene calls are TRBV7-2 and TRBJ2-5; D ambiguous. The CDR3 spans 12 residues. Germline CDR1 reads SGHTA; CDR2 reads FQGNSA. Deletions cut 2 bases from V and 4 bases from J, with 5 bases between. This chain's CDR3 is CASSLIGETQYF. The CDR3 DNA reads as TGTGCCAGCAGCTTAATCGGAGAGACCCAGTACTTC.

The chain carries TRBV23-1 and TRBJ2-1, with 8 nucleotides matching TRBD2. TRBV23-1 is treated as an ORF (open reading frame) with a function not yet certain. The CDR3 covers 16 residues. The V segment lost 3 bases and the J segment 1 base; nucleotides outside the gene matches: 5. CDR3 nucleotides: TGCGCCAGCAGTCATATTAGCGGGGTTTCCTACAATGAGCAGTTCTTC. Amino acid sequence: CASSHISGVSYNEQFF.

The chain carries TRBV13 and TRBJ2-5; 16 bases agree with TRBD2. Germline-derived CDR1 and CDR2 are PRHDT and FYEKMQ (reference sequence). This CDR3 is 18 amino acids long. The ends lost 5 bases at V and 5 bases at J; junction bases unmatched: 11. The chain's CDR3 is CASSPTGTSGGARETQYF. The CDR3 DNA sequence: TGTGCCAGCAGCCCCACTGGGACTAGCGGGGGGGCCCGGGAGACCCAGTACTTC. Filled out from reference TRBV13 and TRBJ2-5, the complete variable domain reads AAGVIQSPRHLIKEKRETATLKCYPIPRHDTVYWYQQGPGQDPQFLISFYEKMQSDKGSIPDRFSAQQFSDYHSELNMSSLELGDSALYFCASSPTGTSGGARETQYFGPGTRLLVL.

V gene TRBV4-2 combines with J gene TRBJ1-4; 9 bases line up with TRBD1. With 4 bases clipped from V and 8 bases from J, the junction kept 5 bases outside the gene matches. This CDR3 comprises 14 residues. CDR1 LGHNA and CDR2 YNFKEQ come from the germline V gene. The CDR3 DNA reads as TGTGCCAGCAGCCCCCTGGGACAGGGAGAAAAACTGTTTTTT. Protein: CASSPLGQGEKLFF.

The rearrangement joins TRBV18 to TRBJ2-1, with TRBD2 matching 10 bases. Germline CDR1 KGHSH, CDR2 LQKENI. Trimming took 5 bases from V and 6 from J; bases not matched to a gene: 10. The CDR3 consists of 16 residues. The CDR3 loop is CASSDYSGTSVNEQFF. The CDR3 DNA reads TGTGCCAGCTCAGACTACTCCGGGACTAGCGTCAATGAGCAGTTCTTC.

The sample holds a few counts of this clone. This chain connects TRBV9 to TRBJ1-4; the D gene is possibly TRBD1 (6 bases). The CDR3 consists of 14 residues. Germline loops: CDR1 SGDLS, CDR2 YYNGEE. Trimming cost V 0 bases and J 8 bases, with 11 bases left between them. The CDR3 spells CASSVGGLPEKLFF. The CDR3, as DNA: TGTGCCAGCAGCGTAGGGGGGCTACCCGAAAAACTGTTTTTT.

The chain uses TRBV15 and TRBJ2-2; perhaps TRBD1 as D (6 bases). CDR1 is LNHNV and CDR2 is YYDKDF in the germline V gene (reference sequence). The CDR3 covers 16 residues. V dropped 2 bases and J dropped 1 base, with 11 bases sitting between them. CDR3 in amino acids: CATSRFSTGNTGELFF. DNA for the CDR3: TGTGCCACCAGCAGATTTTCGACAGGGAACACCGGGGAGCTGTTTTTT.

V is TRBV4-2 and J is TRBJ1-4; D uncertain. CDR3 length: 16 amino acids. V was clipped by 1 base and J by 3 bases, with 12 bases between them. Germline loops: CDR1 LGHNA, CDR2 YNFKEQ. CDR3: CASSQGGYIANEKLFF. CDR3 in DNA: TGTGCCAGCAGCCAAGGAGGGTATATCGCTAATGAAAAACTGTTTTTT.

The rearrangement joins TRBV19 to TRBJ1-5, with TRBD1 matching over 8 bases. This CDR3 comprises 14 residues. Germline V gives CDR1 LNHDA, CDR2 SQIVND (reference sequence). The DNA of the CDR3 is TGTTCCACCGGGAGGACAGGGTCCAATCAGCCCCAGCATTTT. This codes for CSTGRTGSNQPQHF.

The chain combines TRBV2 with TRBJ1-6, with D uncertain. This CDR3 contains 13 residues. Germline loops: CDR1 SNHLY, CDR2 FYNNEI. The V end was cut by 1 base, the J end by 7 bases, with 5 bases between. This chain's CDR3 is CASSEEQNSPLHF. The CDR3 DNA reads TGTGCCAGCAGTGAAGAACAGAATTCACCCCTCCACTTT.

The chain has TRBV4-1 and TRBJ1-1; TRBD1 matches 8 bases. V was pared by 1 base and J by 10 bases, with 11 bases of the junction left unmatched. CDR1 and CDR2 (germline): MGHRA, YSYEKL. The CDR3 runs 15 residues. CDR3: CASSQVGRGQVGAFF. As DNA, the CDR3 is TGCGCCAGCAGCCAAGTCGGCAGGGGGCAGGTAGGAGCTTTCTTT.

The CDR3 nucleotides read TGTGCCAGTAATGAGATGGTGGGGCGTACGCAGTATTTT. The encoded protein is CASNEMVGRTQYF. The chain couples TRBV19 to TRBJ2-3; D might be TRBD1 (5 bases). In germline, CDR1 is LNHDA, CDR2 SQIVND (reference sequence). V dropped 7 bases and J dropped 8 bases, with 16 bases sitting between them. The CDR3 totals 13 residues.

The genes are TRBV30 and TRBJ1-3; maybe TRBD1 (5 bases). Trimming left V 8 bases short and J 4 bases short, with 12 bases between. In germline, CDR1 is GTSNPN, CDR2 SVGIG (reference sequence). The CDR3 consists of 12 residues. This CDR3 reads CAGRGSGNTIYF. The CDR3 region has the DNA TGTGCCGGAAGGGGTTCAGGAAACACCATATATTTT. The whole variable domain, filled in from reference TRBV30 and TRBJ1-3, reads SQTIHQWPATLVQPVGSPLSLECTVEGTSNPNLYWYRQAAGRGLQLLFYSVGIGQISSEVPQNLSASRPQDRQFILSSKKLLLSDSGFYLCAGRGSGNTIYFGEGSWLTVV.

The chain couples TRBV12-5 to TRBJ2-5, with TRBD2 identical over 7 bases. The V segment lost 1 base and the J segment 5 bases; nucleotides outside the gene matches: 1. This CDR3 has 13 amino acids. Looked up from germline, CDR1 is LGHNT and CDR2 is FRNRAP. The CDR3 loop reads CASGLGAGETQYF. The CDR3 DNA sequence: TGTGCTAGTGGTTTGGGAGCGGGGGAGACCCAGTACTTC.

J is TRBJ2-7 and V is TRBV7-2; 9 bases map to TRBD1. J was trimmed by 0 bases and V by 2 bases; bases with no gene match: 5. The germline gives CDR1 SGHTA, CDR2 FQGNSA. The CDR3 spans 16 residues. This CDR3 reads CASSLSGTGPSYEQYF. CDR3 bases: TGTGCCAGCAGCTTATCCGGGACAGGGCCCTCCTACGAGCAGTACTTC.

V usage is TRBV6-2 or TRBV6-3 and J usage is TRBJ2-2; D may be TRBD2 (6 bases). The CDR3 runs to 15 residues. V lost 0 bases and J 5 bases, leaving 10 bases between the germline ends. Germline V gene lookup returns CDR1 MNHEY and CDR2 SVGEGT. CDR3 amino acids: CASSYSGTFTGELFF. Here the CDR3 DNA reads TGTGCCAGCAGTTACTCCGGGACTTTTACCGGGGAGCTGTTTTTT.

There are a few counts of this clone. CDR3 loop: CASSAADRNYEQYF. CDR3 in DNA: TGTGCCAGCAGCGCGGCGGACAGGAACTACGAGCAGTACTTC. This chain uses TRBV7-9 with TRBJ2-7; TRBD1 agrees at 7 bases. Germline assignment: CDR1 SEHNR and CDR2 FQNEAQ (reference sequence). Trimming cost V 5 bases and J 3 bases; bases outside gene matches: 7. This CDR3 has 14 amino acids. Full variable domain (missing parts from reference TRBV7-9 and TRBJ2-7): DTGVSQNPRHKITKRGQNVTFRCDPISEHNRLYWYRQTLGQGPEFLTYFQNEAQLEKSRLLSDRFSAERPKGSFSTLEIQRTEQGDSAMYLCASSAADRNYEQYFGPGTRLTVT.

V gene TRBV7-9 combines with J gene TRBJ2-1, with TRBD2 identical over 10 bases. CDR3 size: 12 residues. Germline CDR1 reads SEHNR; CDR2 reads FQNEAQ (reference sequence). With 4 bases clipped from V and 9 bases from J, the junction kept 0 bases outside the gene matches. CDR3 residues: CASSWTSGEQFF. CDR3 nucleotides: TGTGCCAGCAGCTGGACTAGCGGTGAGCAGTTCTTC.